This T cell receptor (beta chain) was captured in a study of monozygotic twins with inflammatory bowel disease. Whole blood served as the source of total RNA, and no T cell sorting took place. On this clonotype: Its cognate antigen is unknown.

Study-level results: With others, IBD patients shared fewer clonotypes than healthy twins did, especially with disease activity. Twin pairs that were concordant did not differ from discordant pairs in repertoire similarity, possibly from limited power. Varied immunosuppressive treatments among patients may have increased repertoire variability.

The germline V gene has CDR1 LGHNA and CDR2 YSLEER. There are 15 residues in the CDR3. From its re-call of the 5' RACE reads, TCRdb lists each CDR3 protein once, without DNA. The sample includes more than 85,000 distinct CDR3 sequences. V usage is TRBV4-3 and J usage is TRBJ1-1; TCRdb returns TRBD1, unconfirmable since there is no DNA. The receptor comes from a human donor with ulcerative colitis or Crohn's disease, or a healthy co-twin of an affected twin (not recorded which). The sample consisted of blood. The CDR3 loop is CASSPRMTGNTEAFF.